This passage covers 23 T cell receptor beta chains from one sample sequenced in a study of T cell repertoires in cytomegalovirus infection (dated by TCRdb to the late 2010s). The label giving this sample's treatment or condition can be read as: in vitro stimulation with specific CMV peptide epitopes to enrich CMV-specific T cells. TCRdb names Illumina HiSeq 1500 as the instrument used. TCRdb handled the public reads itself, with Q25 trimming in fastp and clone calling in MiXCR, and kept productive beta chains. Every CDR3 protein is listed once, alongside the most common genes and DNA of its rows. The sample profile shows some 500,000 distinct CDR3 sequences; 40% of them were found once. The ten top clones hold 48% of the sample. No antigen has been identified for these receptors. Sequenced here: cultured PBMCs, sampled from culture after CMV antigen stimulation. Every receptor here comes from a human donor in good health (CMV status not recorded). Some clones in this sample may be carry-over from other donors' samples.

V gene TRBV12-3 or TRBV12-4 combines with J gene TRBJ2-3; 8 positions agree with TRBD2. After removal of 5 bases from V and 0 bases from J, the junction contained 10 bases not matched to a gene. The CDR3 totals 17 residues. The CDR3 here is CASSPGTSSVSTDTQYF. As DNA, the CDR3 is TGTGCCAGCAGTCCCGGGACTAGTTCGGTCAGCACAGATACGCAGTATTTT.

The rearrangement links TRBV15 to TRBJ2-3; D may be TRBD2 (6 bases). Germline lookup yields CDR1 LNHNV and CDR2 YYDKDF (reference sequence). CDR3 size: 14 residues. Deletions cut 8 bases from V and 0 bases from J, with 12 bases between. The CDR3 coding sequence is TGTGCCACCGCGCGGGGCAGTAGCACAGATACGCAGTATTTT. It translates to CATARGSSTDTQYF.

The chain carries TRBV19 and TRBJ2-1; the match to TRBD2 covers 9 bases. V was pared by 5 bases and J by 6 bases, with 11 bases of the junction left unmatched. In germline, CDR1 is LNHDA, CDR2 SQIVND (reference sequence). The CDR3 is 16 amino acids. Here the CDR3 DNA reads TGTGCCAGTAGTCCCCCAGGCGGGAGGGCCCGCAATGAGCAGTTCTTC. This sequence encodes CASSPPGGRARNEQFF. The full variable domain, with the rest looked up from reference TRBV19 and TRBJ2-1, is DGGITQSPKYLFRKEGQNVTLSCEQNLNHDAMYWYRQDPGQGLRLIYYSQIVNDFQKGDIAEGYSVSREKKESFPLTVTSAQKNPTAFYLCASSPPGGRARNEQFFGPGTRLTVL.

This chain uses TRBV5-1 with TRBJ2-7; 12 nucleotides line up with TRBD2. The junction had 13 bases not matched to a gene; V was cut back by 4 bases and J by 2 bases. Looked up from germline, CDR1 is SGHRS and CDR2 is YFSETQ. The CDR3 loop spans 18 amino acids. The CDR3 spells CASSPGGLAGGLAYEQYF. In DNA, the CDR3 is TGCGCCAGCAGCCCCGGCGGTCTAGCGGGGGGGCTGGCCTACGAGCAGTACTTC.

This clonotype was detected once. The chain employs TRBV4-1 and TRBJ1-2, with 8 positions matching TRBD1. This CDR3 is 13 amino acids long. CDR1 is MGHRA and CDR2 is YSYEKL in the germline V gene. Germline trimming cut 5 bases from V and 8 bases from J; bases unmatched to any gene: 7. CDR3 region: CASSDRGGLGYTF. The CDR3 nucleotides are TGCGCCAGCAGCGACAGGGGAGGGTTGGGCTACACCTTC.

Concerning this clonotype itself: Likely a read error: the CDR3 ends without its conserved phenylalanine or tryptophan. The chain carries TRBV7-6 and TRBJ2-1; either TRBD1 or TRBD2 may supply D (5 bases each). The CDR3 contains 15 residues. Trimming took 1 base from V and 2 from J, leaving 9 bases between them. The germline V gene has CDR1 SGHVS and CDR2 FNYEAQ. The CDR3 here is CASSLGDGPYNEQFI. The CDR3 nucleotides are TGTGCCAGCAGCTTAGGGGACGGACCCTACAATGAGCAGTTCATC.

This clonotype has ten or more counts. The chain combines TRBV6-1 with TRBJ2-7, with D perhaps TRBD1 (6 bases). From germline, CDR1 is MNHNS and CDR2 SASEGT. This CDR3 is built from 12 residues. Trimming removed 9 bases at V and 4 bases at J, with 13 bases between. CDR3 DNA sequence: TGTGCCAGACCGACAGGAACTTACGAGCAGTACTTC. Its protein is CARPTGTYEQYF.

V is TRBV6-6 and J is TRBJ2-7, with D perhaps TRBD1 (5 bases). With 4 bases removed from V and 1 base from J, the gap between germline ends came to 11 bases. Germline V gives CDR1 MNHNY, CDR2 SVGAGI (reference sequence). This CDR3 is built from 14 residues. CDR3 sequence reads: CASSSVRQSYEQYF. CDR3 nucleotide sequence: TGTGCCAGCAGTTCCGTCAGACAGTCCTACGAGCAGTACTTC.

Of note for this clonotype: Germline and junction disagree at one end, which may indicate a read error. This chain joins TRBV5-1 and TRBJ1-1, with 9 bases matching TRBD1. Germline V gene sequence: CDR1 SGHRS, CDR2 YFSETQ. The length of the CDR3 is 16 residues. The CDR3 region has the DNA TGCGCCAGCAGTTTGGTCCCACAGGGGGCGGCAACTGAAGCTTTCTTT. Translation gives CASSLVPQGAATEAFF. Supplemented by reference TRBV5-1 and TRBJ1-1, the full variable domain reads KAGVTQTPRYLIKTRGQQVTLSCSPISGHRSVSWYQQTPGQGLQFLFEYFSETQRNKGNFPGRFSGRQFSNSRSEMNVSTLELGDSALYLCASSLVPQGAATEAFFGQGTRLTVV.

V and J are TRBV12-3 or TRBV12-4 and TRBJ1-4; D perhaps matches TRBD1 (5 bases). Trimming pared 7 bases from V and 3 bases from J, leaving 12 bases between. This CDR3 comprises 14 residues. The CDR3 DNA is TGTGCCAGCACCGCGGGGCTGGCTAATGAAAAACTGTTTTTT. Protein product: CASTAGLANEKLFF.

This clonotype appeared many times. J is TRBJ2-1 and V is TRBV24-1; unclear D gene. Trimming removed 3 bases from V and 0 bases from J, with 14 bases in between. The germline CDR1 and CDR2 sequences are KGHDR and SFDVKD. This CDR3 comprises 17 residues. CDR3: CATSDVIAQSSYNEQFF. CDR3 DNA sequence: TGTGCCACCAGTGATGTGATAGCCCAATCCTCCTACAATGAGCAGTTCTTC.

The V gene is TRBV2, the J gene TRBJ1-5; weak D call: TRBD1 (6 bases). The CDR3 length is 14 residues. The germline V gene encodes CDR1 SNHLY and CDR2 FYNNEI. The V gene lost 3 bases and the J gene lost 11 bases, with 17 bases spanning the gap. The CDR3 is CASSEGGASQAQHF. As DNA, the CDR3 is TGTGCCAGCAGTGAGGGGGGCGCCTCCCAGGCCCAGCATTTT.

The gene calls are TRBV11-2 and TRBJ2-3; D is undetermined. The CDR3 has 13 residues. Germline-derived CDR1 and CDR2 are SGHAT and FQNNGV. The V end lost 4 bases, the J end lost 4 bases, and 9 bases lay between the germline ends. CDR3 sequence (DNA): TGTGCCAGCAGCTCCCCCGGCGCAGATACGCAGTATTTT. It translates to CASSSPGADTQYF.

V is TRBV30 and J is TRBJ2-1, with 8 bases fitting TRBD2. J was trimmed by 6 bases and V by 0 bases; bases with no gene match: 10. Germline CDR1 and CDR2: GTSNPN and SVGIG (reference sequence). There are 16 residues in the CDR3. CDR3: CAWSVTGRALPNEQFF. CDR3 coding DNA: TGTGCCTGGAGTGTAACCGGGAGGGCCCTCCCCAATGAGCAGTTCTTC.

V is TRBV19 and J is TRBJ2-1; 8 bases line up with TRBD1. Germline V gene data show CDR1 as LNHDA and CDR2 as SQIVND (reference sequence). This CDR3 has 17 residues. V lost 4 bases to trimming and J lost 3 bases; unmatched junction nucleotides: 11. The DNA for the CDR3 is TGTGCCAGTAGTAACGATCGGACAGGGCCCTTCTACAATGAGCAGTTCTTC. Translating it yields CASSNDRTGPFYNEQFF.

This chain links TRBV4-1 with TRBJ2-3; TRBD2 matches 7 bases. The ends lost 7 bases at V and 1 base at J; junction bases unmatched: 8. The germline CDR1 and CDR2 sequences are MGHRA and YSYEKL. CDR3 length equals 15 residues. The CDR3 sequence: CASTLAAGGTDTQYF. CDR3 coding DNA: TGCGCCAGCACCCTCGCGGCGGGAGGCACAGATACGCAGTATTTT.

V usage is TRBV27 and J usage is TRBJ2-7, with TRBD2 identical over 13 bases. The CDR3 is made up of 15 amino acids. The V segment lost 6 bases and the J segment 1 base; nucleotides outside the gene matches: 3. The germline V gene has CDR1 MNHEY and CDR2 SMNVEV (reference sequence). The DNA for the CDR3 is TGTGCCAGCAGACCACTAGCGGGGGGGTCCTACGAGCAGTACTTC. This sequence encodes CASRPLAGGSYEQYF.

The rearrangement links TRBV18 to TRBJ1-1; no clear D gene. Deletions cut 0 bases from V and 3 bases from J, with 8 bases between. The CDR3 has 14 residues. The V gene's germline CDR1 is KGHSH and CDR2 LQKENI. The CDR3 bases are TGTGCCAGCTCACCACCCTCGGTTGACACTGAAGCTTTCTTT. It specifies CASSPPSVDTEAFF.

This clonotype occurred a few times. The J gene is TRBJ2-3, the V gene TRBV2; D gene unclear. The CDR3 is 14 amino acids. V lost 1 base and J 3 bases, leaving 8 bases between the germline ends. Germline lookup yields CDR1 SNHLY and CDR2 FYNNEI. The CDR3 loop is CASSEGAVTDTQYF. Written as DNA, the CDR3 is TGTGCCAGCAGTGAAGGCGCCGTAACAGATACGCAGTATTTT.

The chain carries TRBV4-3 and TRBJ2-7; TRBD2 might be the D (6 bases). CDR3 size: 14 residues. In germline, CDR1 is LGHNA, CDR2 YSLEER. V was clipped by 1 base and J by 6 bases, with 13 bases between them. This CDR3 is CASSQGAGTGEQYF. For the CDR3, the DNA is TGCGCCAGCAGCCAAGGGGCAGGGACTGGCGAGCAGTACTTC.

For the CDR3, the DNA is TGTGCCACTAGACAGGGGTACAATGAGCAGTTCTTC. Its translation is CATRQGYNEQFF. This chain uses TRBV19 with TRBJ2-1; 8 bases fit TRBD1. Germline V CDR1 and CDR2: LNHDA, SQIVND (reference sequence). V lost 10 bases, J lost 4 bases, and 3 bases stayed unmatched. This CDR3 has 12 amino acids. The full variable domain, in which reference TRBV19 and TRBJ2-1 provide the parts outside the CDR3, is DGGITQSPKYLFRKEGQNVTLSCEQNLNHDAMYWYRQDPGQGLRLIYYSQIVNDFQKGDIAEGYSVSREKKESFPLTVTSAQKNPTAFYLCATRQGYNEQFFGPGTRLTVL.

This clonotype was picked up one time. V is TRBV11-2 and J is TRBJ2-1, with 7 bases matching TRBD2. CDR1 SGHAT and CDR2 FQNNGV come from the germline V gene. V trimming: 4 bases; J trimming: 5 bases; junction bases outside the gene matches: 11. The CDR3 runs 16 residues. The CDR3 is CASSSGRDYKDNEQFF. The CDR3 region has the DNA TGTGCCAGCAGCTCTGGCCGGGACTATAAGGACAATGAGCAGTTCTTC.

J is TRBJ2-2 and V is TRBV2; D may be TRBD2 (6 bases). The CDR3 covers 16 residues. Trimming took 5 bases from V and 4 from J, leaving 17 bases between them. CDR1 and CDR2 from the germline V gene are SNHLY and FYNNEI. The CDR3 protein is CASSPPDGGTTGELFF. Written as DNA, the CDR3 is TGTGCCAGCAGTCCCCCGGACGGAGGGACCACCGGGGAGCTGTTTTTT.